This T cell receptor (beta chain) was captured by sequencing in a study of breast tumors, draining lymph nodes, adjacent tissues. Study conclusions and caveats: Tumor T cell lymph node origin was a supported hypothesis, not proven.

From germline, CDR1 is SGHVS and CDR2 FQNEAQ. V was clipped by 2 bases and J by 8 bases; unmatched bases: 5. The CDR3 totals 14 residues. Breast cancer patients provided tissue from their axillary draining lymph nodes. TCRdb analysed the multiplex PCR reads with MiXCR anew, one entry per CDR3 protein. The top ten clones hold under 1.2% of a sample with about 270,000 distinct CDR3 sequences, 30% of them seen once. Many counts were recorded for this clonotype. Its antigen remains unidentified. Sequenced material: axillary lymph node tissue. V gene TRBV7-8 combines with J gene TRBJ2-1; the match to TRBD2 covers 8 bases. The TCR comes from a female donor with breast cancer. Some clones in this sample may be carry-over from other donors' samples. The CDR3: CASSLSGSEDEQFF. Written as DNA, the CDR3 is TGTGCCAGCAGCTTAAGCGGGAGCGAGGATGAGCAGTTCTTC.